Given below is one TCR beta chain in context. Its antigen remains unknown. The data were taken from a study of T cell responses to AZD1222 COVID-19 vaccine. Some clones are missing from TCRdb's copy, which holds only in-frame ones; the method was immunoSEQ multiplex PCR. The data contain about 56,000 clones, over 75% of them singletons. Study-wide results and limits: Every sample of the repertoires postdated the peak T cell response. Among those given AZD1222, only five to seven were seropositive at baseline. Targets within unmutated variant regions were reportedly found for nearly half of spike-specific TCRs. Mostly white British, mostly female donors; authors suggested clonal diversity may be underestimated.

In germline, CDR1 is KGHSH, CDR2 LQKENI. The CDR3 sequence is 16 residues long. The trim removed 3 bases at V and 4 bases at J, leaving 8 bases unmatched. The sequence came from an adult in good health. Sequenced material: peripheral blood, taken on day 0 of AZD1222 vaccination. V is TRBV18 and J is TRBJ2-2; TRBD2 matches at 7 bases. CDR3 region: CASSPLRGESTGELFF. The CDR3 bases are TGTGCCAGCTCACCTTTACGGGGGGAGAGCACCGGGGAGCTGTTTTTT.